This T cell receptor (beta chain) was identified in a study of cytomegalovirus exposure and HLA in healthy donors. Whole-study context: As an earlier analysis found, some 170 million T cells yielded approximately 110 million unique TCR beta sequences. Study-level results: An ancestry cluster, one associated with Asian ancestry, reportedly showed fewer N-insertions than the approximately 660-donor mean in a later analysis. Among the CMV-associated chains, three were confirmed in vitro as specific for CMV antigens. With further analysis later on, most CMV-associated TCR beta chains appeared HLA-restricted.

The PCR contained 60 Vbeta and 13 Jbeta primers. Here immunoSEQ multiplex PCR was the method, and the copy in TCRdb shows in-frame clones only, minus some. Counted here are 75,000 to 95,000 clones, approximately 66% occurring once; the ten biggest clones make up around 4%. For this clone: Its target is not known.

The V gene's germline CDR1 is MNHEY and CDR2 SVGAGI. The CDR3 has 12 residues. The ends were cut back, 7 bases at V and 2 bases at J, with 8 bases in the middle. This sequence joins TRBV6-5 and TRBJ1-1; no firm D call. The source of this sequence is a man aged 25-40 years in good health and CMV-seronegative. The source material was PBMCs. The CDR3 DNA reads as TGTGCCAGCAAAGAGATCAACACTGAAGCTTTCTTT. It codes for CASKEINTEAFF.